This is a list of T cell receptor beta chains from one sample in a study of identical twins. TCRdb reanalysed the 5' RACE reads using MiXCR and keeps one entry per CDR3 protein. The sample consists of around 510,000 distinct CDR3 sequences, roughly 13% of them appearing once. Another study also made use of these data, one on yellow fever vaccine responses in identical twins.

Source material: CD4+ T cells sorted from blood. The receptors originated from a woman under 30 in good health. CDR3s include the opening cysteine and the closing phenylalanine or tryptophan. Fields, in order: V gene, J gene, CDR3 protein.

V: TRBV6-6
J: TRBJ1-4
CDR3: CASSRANEKLFF

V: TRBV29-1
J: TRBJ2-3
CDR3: CSGKRTSGGYRSDTQYF

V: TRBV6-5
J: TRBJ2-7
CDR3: CASSSVPSSYEQYF

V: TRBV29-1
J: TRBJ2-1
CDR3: CSVDVRWDEQFF

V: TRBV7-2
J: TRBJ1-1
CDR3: CASSVDPVVAEAFF

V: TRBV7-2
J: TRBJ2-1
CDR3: CASSRENSGGRNEQFF

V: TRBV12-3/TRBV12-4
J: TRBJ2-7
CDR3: CASSLALRFYEQYF

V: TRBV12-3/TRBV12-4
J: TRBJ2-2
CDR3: CASSQGQAMNTGELFF

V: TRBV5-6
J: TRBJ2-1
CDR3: CASSSLGREQFF

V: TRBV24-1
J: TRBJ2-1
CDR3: CATSDSSRGQSYNEQFF

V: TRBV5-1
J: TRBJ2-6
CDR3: CASSFSLAGSSGANVLTF

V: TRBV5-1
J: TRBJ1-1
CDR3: CASSPGLMNTEAFF

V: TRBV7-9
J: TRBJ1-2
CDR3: CASSPQGADGYTF

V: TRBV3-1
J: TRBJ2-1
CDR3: CASSQGRRGLGEQFF

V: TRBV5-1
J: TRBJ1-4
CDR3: CASTRGANEKLFF

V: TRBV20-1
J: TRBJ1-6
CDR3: CSARDGKRQGNSPLHF

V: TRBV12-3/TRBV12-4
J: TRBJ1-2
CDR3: CASTLEGTGSSGYTF

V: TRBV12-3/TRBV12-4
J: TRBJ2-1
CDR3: CASSDYNYNEQFF

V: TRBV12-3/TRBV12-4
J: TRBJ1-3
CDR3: CASSLNGNSGNTIYF

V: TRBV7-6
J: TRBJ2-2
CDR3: CASSLSPLGYTGELFF

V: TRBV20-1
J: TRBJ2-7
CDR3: CSARDPGKNNEQYF

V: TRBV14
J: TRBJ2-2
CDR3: CASSRRDRTNTGELFF

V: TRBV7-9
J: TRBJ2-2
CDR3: CGGGQLTNTGELFF